These 11 T cell receptor beta chains share one sample of origin, sequenced in a study of T cells in Graves' hyperthyroidism and ophthalmopathy. There were TCR beta CDR3 regions amplified from RNA transcripts. With the HTBI primer set, the TCR CDR3 went through a first round of RT-PCR. TCRdb re-derived calls from the multiplex PCR reads in MiXCR, one entry per CDR3 protein. This sample carries approximately 530,000 distinct CDR3 sequences, nearly 20% of them seen once, and the ten largest clones take 45% to 50%. The specimen was blood. Receptors were obtained from a man aged 40-55 years with Graves' ophthalmopathy.

CDR3 in DNA: TGTGCCAGCAGAGACAGATCTAACTATGGCTACACCTTC. Translated, it gives CASRDRSNYGYTF. This sequence joins TRBV7-2 and TRBJ1-2; possibly TRBD1 for D (5 bases). The germline V gene encodes CDR1 SGHTA and CDR2 FQGNSA. The CDR3 has 13 residues. V shed 6 bases and J shed 0 bases, with 8 bases lying between them.

This clonotype was counted many times. This chain uses TRBV30 with TRBJ1-2; no clear D. V was clipped by 3 bases and J by 4 bases, with 9 bases between them. The CDR3 runs to 12 residues. CDR1 is GTSNPN and CDR2 is SVGIG in the germline V gene (reference sequence). CDR3 sequence (DNA): TGTGCCTGGAGAGGCTTGGGCTATGGCTACACCTTC. It translates to CAWRGLGYGYTF.

Many counts were recorded for this clonotype. V usage is TRBV7-2 and J usage is TRBJ2-7; the match to TRBD1 covers 9 bases. The CDR3 is made up of 16 amino acids. Per germline, CDR1 SGHTA and CDR2 FQGNSA. V trimming: 1 base; J trimming: 3 bases; junction bases outside the gene matches: 7. CDR3 nucleotides: TGTGCCAGCAGCTTAGTAGAGGGGACAGGGTACTACGAGCAGTACTTC. Its protein is CASSLVEGTGYYEQYF.

This chain links TRBV3-1 with TRBJ2-7; either TRBD1 or TRBD2 may fit D (5 bases each). Per germline, CDR1 LGHDT and CDR2 YNNKEL (reference sequence). Trimming removed 4 bases from V and 2 bases from J, with 15 bases in between. CDR3 size: 15 residues. CDR3 DNA sequence: TGTGCCAGCAGCCCCGGGGCGAAGGGCCCCTACGAGCAGTACTTC. Amino acid sequence: CASSPGAKGPYEQYF.

This sequence joins TRBV6-1 and TRBJ2-7; 9 bases map to TRBD2. The CDR3 contains 14 residues. V shed 10 bases, J shed 2 bases, and the junction held 9 bases outside the gene matches. The germline V gene encodes CDR1 MNHNS and CDR2 SASEGT. The chain's CDR3 is CATRSVAGAYEQYF. Written as DNA, the CDR3 is TGTGCCACCAGATCAGTAGCGGGGGCCTACGAGCAGTACTTC.

This rearrangement joins TRBV25-1 to TRBJ2-1; no clear D gene. Between the trimmed V and J ends, which lost 7 bases and 8 bases, there was a span of 3 bases. The CDR3 loop spans 9 amino acids. The germline CDR1 and CDR2 sequences are MGHDK and SYGVNS. CDR3 DNA sequence: TGTGCCAGCACCCATGAGCAGTTCTTC. This translates into CASTHEQFF.

The V gene is TRBV24-1, the J gene TRBJ2-2, with D perhaps matching TRBD1 (5 bases). Germline V CDR1 and CDR2: KGHDR, SFDVKD. This CDR3 is built from 17 residues. V lost 6 bases to trimming and J lost 0 bases, with 16 bases between them. The CDR3 sequence is CATSFPKTAANTGELFF. The CDR3 DNA follows: TGTGCCACCAGTTTCCCTAAGACAGCCGCGAACACCGGGGAGCTGTTTTTT.

The table lists this clonotype with many counts. The rearrangement uses TRBV6-2 or TRBV6-3 and TRBJ2-7; 8 bases match TRBD2. Germline CDR1 reads MNHEY; CDR2 reads SVGEGT. Losses at the gene ends were 7 bases for V and 0 bases for J; bases not matched to a gene: 14. This CDR3 comprises 17 residues. CDR3: CASTQLRSGSHSYEQYF. In DNA form, the CDR3 reads TGTGCCAGCACCCAGCTAAGAAGCGGGAGCCACTCCTACGAGCAGTACTTC.

This clonotype appeared many times. The chain has TRBV20-1 and TRBJ2-7; D call uncertain. Trimming stripped 6 bases from V and 4 bases from J, with 7 bases between. This CDR3 spans 10 amino acids. Germline CDR1 reads DFQATT; CDR2 reads SNEGSKA (reference sequence). CDR3 coding DNA: TGCAGTGCCCAGCAGTACGAGCAGTACTTC. It codes for CSAQQYEQYF.

This clonotype was recorded many times. CDR3 sequence (DNA): TGTGCCAGCAGAAAACACTTTGCTGAGCAGTACTTC. Translating it yields CASRKHFAEQYF. J is TRBJ2-7 and V is TRBV28; no definite D call. Germline V lookup: CDR1 MDHEN, CDR2 SYDVKM. This CDR3 comprises 12 residues. Trimming stripped 6 bases from V and 7 bases from J, with 13 bases between.

This clonotype was picked up many times. The rearrangement joins TRBV20-1 to TRBJ1-5, with TRBD1 identical over 9 bases. CDR3 size: 14 residues. Germline CDR1 and CDR2: DFQATT and SNEGSKA (reference sequence). The ends lost 3 bases at V and 4 bases at J; junction bases unmatched: 4. For the CDR3, the DNA is TGCAGTGCTAGTCCCGGGACAGGGAATCAGCCCCAGCATTTT. Encoded protein: CSASPGTGNQPQHF.